The count of the clone carrying this TCR beta chain is one. This entry is derived from a study of shared clonotypes between healthy human individuals. Per germline, CDR1 MNHEY and CDR2 SMNVEV (reference sequence). V was shortened by 6 bases and J by 3 bases, with 17 bases between the two germline ends. The CDR3 covers 15 residues. Produced via immunoSEQ multiplex PCR; TCRdb's table is partial and in-frame only. This table has some 2 million clones, about 94% appearing once. The naive CD8 subset, CD45RO-negative cells positively selected for CCR7, excluded terminally differentiated effector memory CD45RA+ cells.

The TCR sequence derives from a young man in good health. The sample consisted of naive CD8+ T cells sorted from blood. The chain carries TRBV27 and TRBJ1-2; possibly TRBD1 for D (6 bases). CDR3 nucleotides: TGTGCCAGCAGGCCCCGGGGGGCAGGTGACTATGGCTACACCTTC. This translates into CASRPRGAGDYGYTF.